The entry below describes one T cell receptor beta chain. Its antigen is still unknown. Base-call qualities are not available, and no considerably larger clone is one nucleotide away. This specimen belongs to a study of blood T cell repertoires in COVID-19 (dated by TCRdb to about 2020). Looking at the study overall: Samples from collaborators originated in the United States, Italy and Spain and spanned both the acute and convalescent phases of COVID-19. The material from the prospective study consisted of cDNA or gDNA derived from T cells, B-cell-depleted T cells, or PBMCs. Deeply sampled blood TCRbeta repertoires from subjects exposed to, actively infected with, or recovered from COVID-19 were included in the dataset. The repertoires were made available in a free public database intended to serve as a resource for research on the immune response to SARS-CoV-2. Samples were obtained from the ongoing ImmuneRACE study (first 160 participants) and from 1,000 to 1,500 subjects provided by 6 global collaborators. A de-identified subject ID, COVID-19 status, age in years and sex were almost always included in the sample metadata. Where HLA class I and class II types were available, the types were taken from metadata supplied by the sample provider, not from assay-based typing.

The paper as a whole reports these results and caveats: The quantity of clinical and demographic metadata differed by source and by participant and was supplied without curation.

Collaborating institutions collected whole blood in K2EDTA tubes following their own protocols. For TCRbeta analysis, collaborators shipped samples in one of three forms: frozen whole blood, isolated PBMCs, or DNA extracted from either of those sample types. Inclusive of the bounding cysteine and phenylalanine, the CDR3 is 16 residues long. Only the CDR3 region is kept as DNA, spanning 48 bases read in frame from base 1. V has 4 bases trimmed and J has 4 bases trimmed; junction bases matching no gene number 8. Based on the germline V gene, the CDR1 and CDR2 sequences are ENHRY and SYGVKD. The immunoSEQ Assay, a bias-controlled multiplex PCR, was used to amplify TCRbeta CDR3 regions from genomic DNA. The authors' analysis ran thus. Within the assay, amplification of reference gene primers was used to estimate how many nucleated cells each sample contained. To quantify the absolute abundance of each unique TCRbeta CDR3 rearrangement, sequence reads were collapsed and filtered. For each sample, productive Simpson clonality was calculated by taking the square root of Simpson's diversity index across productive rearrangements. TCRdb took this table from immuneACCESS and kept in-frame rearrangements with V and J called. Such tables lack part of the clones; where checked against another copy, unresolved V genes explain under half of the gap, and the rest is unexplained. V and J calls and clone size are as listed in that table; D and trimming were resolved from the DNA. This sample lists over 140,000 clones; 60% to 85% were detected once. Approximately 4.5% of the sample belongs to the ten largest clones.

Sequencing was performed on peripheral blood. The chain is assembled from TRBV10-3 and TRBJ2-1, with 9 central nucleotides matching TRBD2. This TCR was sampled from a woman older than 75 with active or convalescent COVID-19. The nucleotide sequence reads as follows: TGTGCCATCAGTGTGAGGCCTAGCGGGGAGTACAATGAGCAGTTCTTC. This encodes CAISVRPSGEYNEQFF.